These 2 T cell receptor beta chains were all obtained from the same sample, sequenced in a study of blood T cell repertoires in COVID-19. The protocol was immunoSEQ multiplex PCR, while the TCRdb copy is restricted to in-frame clones and leaves out a portion. In the table there are about 140,000 clones, around 80% of which are singletons. The sample consisted of peripheral blood. The receptors come from a woman older than 75 with active or convalescent COVID-19.

The chain couples TRBV2 to TRBJ1-1; D ambiguous. Germline lookup yields CDR1 SNHLY and CDR2 FYNNEI. The CDR3 totals 15 residues. V was pared by 2 bases and J by 1 base, with 11 bases between. The CDR3 reads CASSEMNNQNTEAFF. CDR3 in DNA: TGTGCCAGCAGTGAAATGAACAACCAGAACACTGAAGCTTTCTTT.

This clone was detected only once. The chain combines TRBV11-3 with TRBJ2-1; 9 bases are shared with TRBD2. V lost 1 base and J lost 6; bases outside the gene matches: 13. Germline assignment: CDR1 SGHNT and CDR2 YENEEA. The CDR3 has 18 amino acids. The CDR3 protein is CASSLGGAGGYPANEQFF. The CDR3 region has the DNA TGTGCCAGCAGCTTAGGTGGGGCGGGGGGGTACCCGGCCAATGAGCAGTTCTTC.